Listed here are 13 T cell receptor beta chains from one sample, sequenced in a study of OX40 agonist ivuxolimab in advanced cancers. Library preparation employed the immunoSEQ multiplex PCR assay. In TCRdb, the immuneACCESS table is reduced to in-frame sequences with V and J assigned. These tables do not hold every clone; where another copy was compared, an unresolved V gene accounts for under half, and the others remain unexplained. The sample profile shows about 14,000 clones; roughly 87% of them were found once. The ten largest clones add up to about two thirds of the sample. The sample here was CD4+ or CD8+ T cells sorted from blood, taken in a trial of the OX40 agonist ivuxolimab. These receptors all come from an adult with an advanced solid tumor such as melanoma, head and neck, liver or kidney cancer.

There are a few counts of this clone. The V and J genes are TRBV29-1 and TRBJ2-3; the D gene could be TRBD1 or TRBD2 (6 bases each). The ends were cut back, 7 bases at V and 6 bases at J, with 23 bases in the middle. From germline, CDR1 is SQVTM and CDR2 ANQGSEA. The CDR3 contains 15 residues. The CDR3 sequence: CSASIRDSGADTQYF. The DNA for the CDR3 is TGCAGCGCCTCAATCCGGGACTCGGGGGCGGATACGCAGTATTTT.

V is TRBV6-1 and J is TRBJ2-7; 10 bases fit TRBD1. CDR1 is MNHNS, CDR2 SASEGT, per germline. With V trimmed by 1 base and J by 6 bases, 6 bases remained unmatched. There are 15 residues in the CDR3. The CDR3 nucleotides read TGTGCCAGCAGTGAAGAGCCGACAGGGGGCGGCGAGCAGTACTTC. Residues: CASSEEPTGGGEQYF.

The chain is built from TRBV5-6 and TRBJ2-1; D is possibly TRBD2 (6 bases). V shed 4 bases and J shed 4 bases, with 6 bases lying between them. Germline CDR1 SGHDT, CDR2 YYEEEE. The CDR3 loop spans 12 amino acids. Written as DNA, the CDR3 is TGTGCCAGCAGCGGAGGGTACAATGAGCAGTTCTTC. This codes for CASSGGYNEQFF. The complete variable domain, with remaining parts taken from reference TRBV5-6 and TRBJ2-1, reads DAGVTQSPTHLIKTRGQQVTLRCSPKSGHDTVSWYQQALGQGPQFIFQYYEEEERQRGNFPDRFSGHQFPNYSSELNVNALLLGDSALYLCASSGGYNEQFFGPGTRLTVL.

This chain uses TRBV6-4 with TRBJ2-1; 9 positions agree with TRBD2. The CDR3 consists of 15 residues. V lost 7 bases to trimming and J lost 4 bases; unmatched junction nucleotides: 8. Germline loops: CDR1 MRHNA, CDR2 SNTAGT. The DNA for the CDR3 is TGTGCCAGCAAGAAGGCTAGCGGGGAATACAATGAGCAGTTCTTC. Residues: CASKKASGEYNEQFF.

The chain couples TRBV5-6 to TRBJ2-2; D possibly corresponds to TRBD2 (6 bases). Germline V gives CDR1 SGHDT, CDR2 YYEEEE. CDR3 size: 15 residues. Between the trimmed V and J ends, which lost 0 bases and 5 bases, there was a span of 11 bases. CDR3 in DNA: TGTGCCAGCAGCTTGGCCGGGAGTGGGACCGGGGAGCTGTTTTTT. This codes for CASSLAGSGTGELFF.

The CDR3 DNA reads TGTGCCAGCAGCCACGTTGCGGATGAAAAACTGTTTTTT. It is translated as CASSHVADEKLFF. The chain uses TRBV14 and TRBJ1-4; D is unclear. V was pared by 3 bases and J by 6 bases, with 8 bases between. This CDR3 has 13 amino acids. Per the germline V gene, CDR1 is SGHDN and CDR2 is FVKESK.

This sequence joins TRBV9 and TRBJ2-6, with 7 bases that match TRBD1. Germline assignment: CDR1 SGDLS and CDR2 YYNGEE. V dropped 3 bases and J dropped 0; count of bases not matched to a gene: 9. CDR3 length: 18 amino acids. The CDR3 coding sequence is TGTGCCAGCAGCGCCGACAGGGAACCCCCCTCTGGGGCCAACGTCCTGACTTTC. Translating it yields CASSADREPPSGANVLTF.

This clone was observed a few times. The chain carries TRBV6-1 and TRBJ1-6; D perhaps matches TRBD1 (5 bases). The V end was cut by 2 bases, the J end by 9 bases, with 14 bases between. Germline CDR1 is MNHNS and CDR2 is SASEGT. The CDR3 totals 15 residues. In nucleotides, the CDR3 is TGTGCCAGCAGTGAAAAAGCGGACGGGGCTTCACCCCTCCACTTT. This codes for CASSEKADGASPLHF.

The chain combines TRBV6-5 with TRBJ1-1, with D possibly matching TRBD1 (6 bases). The CDR3 extends over 12 amino acids. The V end lost 2 bases, the J end lost 9 bases, and 10 bases lay between the germline ends. Germline V gene sequence: CDR1 MNHEY, CDR2 SVGAGI. The CDR3 loop is CASSYRGAQAFF. CDR3 DNA sequence: TGTGCCAGCAGTTACCGGGGGGCACAAGCTTTCTTT.

The rearrangement uses TRBV28 and TRBJ2-1; TRBD2 matches 11 bases. V lost 7 bases to trimming and J lost 0 bases; unmatched junction nucleotides: 11. Germline CDR1 MDHEN, CDR2 SYDVKM. The CDR3 is 18 residues long. The CDR3 DNA is TGTGCCAGCACCCCGGGACTAGCGGTTAAAAGCTCCTACAATGAGCAGTTCTTC. It encodes CASTPGLAVKSSYNEQFF. Looking up the rest from reference TRBV28 and TRBJ2-1 gives the full variable domain: DVKVTQSSRYLVKRTGEKVFLECVQDMDHENMFWYRQDPGLGLRLIYFSYDVKMKEKGDIPEGYSVSREKKERFSLILESASTNQTSMYLCASTPGLAVKSSYNEQFFGPGTRLTVL.

The rearrangement joins TRBV2 to TRBJ1-2; 8 bases fit TRBD1. Germline V gene data show CDR1 as SNHLY and CDR2 as FYNNEI. This CDR3 comprises 15 residues. J was trimmed by 3 bases and V by 3 bases; bases with no gene match: 6. The CDR3 protein is CASSDPGGEDYGYTF. In DNA, the CDR3 is TGTGCCAGCAGTGATCCAGGGGGCGAGGACTATGGCTACACCTTC.

The chain employs TRBV27 and TRBJ1-5, with D hard to call. The germline gives CDR1 MNHEY, CDR2 SMNVEV (reference sequence). The CDR3 is made up of 13 amino acids. V lost 8 bases, J lost 3 bases, and 11 bases lay in between. CDR3 in amino acids: CASGLIDNQPQHF. CDR3 DNA sequence: TGTGCCAGCGGCCTCATAGACAATCAGCCCCAGCATTTT.

V gene TRBV4-1 combines with J gene TRBJ1-5, with unresolved D. V was clipped by 4 bases and J by 0 bases, with 10 bases between them. Per germline, CDR1 MGHRA and CDR2 YSYEKL. CDR3 length equals 15 residues. The CDR3 spells CASSPAKYSNQPQHF. In DNA, the CDR3 is TGCGCCAGCAGCCCGGCGAAATATAGCAATCAGCCCCAGCATTTT.